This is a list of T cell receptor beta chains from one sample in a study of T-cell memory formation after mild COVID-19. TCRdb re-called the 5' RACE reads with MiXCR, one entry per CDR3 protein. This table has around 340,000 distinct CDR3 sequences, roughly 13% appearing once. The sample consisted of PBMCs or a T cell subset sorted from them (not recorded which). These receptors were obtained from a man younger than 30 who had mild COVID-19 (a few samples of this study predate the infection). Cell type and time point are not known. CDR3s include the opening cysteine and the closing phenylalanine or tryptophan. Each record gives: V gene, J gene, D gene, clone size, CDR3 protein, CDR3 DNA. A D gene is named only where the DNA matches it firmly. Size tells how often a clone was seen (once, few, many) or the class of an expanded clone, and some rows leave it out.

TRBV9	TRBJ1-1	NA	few	CASSVDFRTEAFF	TGTGCCAGCAGCGTAGACTTTAGGACTGAAGCTTTCTTT
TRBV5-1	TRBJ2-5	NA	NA	CASSRIGVGETQYF	TGCGCCAGCAGTAGGATAGGGGTAGGAGAGACCCAGTACTTC
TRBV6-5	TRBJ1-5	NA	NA	CASSYIRGNQPQHF	TGTGCCAGCAGTTACATCAGGGGCAATCAGCCCCAGCATTTT
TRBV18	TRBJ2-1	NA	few	CASSPGRVNEQFF	TGTGCCAGCTCACCGGGACGGGTCAATGAGCAGTTCTTC
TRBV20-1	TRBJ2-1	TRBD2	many	CSATQVRGGPGYNEQFF	TGCAGTGCTACCCAAGTGCGCGGGGGGCCCGGATACAATGAGCAGTTCTTC
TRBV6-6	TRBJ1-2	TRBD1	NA	CASSYSTGGHDYGYTF	TGTGCCAGCAGTTACTCGACAGGGGGACATGACTATGGCTACACCTTC
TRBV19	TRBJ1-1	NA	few	CASSAPGGVNTEAFF	TGTGCCAGTAGTGCCCCGGGGGGGGTGAACACTGAAGCTTTCTTT
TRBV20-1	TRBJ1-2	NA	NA	CSALHRAYGYTF	TGCAGTGCTCTCCACAGGGCCTATGGCTACACCTTC
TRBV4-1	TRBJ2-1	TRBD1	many	CASSQAGTGSYNEQFF	TGCGCCAGCAGCCAAGCGGGGACAGGCAGTTACAATGAGCAGTTCTTC
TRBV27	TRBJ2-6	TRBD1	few	CASRMSTGGAGSRVLTF	TGTGCCAGCAGGATGTCAACAGGGGGCGCGGGCTCCAGGGTCCTGACTTTC
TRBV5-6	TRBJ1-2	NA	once	CASSFVSNYGYTF	TGTGCCAGCAGCTTTGTCAGTAACTATGGCTACACCTTC
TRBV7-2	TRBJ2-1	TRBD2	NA	CASSRAPGTSFNEQFF	TGTGCCAGCAGCCGAGCCCCAGGGACTAGTTTCAATGAGCAGTTCTTC
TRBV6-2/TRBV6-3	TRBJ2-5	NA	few	CASRGIGGDVKETQYF	TGTGCCAGCCGGGGGATCGGAGGGGATGTCAAAGAGACCCAGTACTTC
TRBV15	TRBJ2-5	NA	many	CATSRENSGTQYF	TGTGCCACCAGCAGAGAAAATAGCGGGACCCAGTACTTC
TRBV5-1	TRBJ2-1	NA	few	CASSLASSYNEQFF	TGCGCCAGCAGCTTGGCGTCGTCCTACAATGAGCAGTTCTTC
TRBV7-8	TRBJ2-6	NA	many	CASSQRSSGANVLTF	TGTGCCAGCAGCCAACGTAGCTCTGGGGCCAACGTCCTGACTTTC
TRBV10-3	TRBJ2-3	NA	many	CAIKGRLEFTDTQYF	TGTGCCATCAAGGGTAGACTAGAGTTCACAGATACGCAGTATTTT